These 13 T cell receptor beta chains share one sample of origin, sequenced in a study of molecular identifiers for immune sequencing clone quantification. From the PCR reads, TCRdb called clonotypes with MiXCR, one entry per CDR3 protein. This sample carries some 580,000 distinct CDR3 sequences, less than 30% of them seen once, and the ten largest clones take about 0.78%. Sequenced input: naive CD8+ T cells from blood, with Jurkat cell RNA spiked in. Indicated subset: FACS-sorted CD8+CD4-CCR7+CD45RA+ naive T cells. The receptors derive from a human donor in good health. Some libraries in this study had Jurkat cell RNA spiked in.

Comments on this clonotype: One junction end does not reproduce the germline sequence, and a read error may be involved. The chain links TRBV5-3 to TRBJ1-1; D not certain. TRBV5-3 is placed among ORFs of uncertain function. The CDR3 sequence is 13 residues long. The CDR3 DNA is TGTACCAGCAGCTCTCAATTGAACACTGAAGCTTTCTTT. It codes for CTSSSQLNTEAFF.

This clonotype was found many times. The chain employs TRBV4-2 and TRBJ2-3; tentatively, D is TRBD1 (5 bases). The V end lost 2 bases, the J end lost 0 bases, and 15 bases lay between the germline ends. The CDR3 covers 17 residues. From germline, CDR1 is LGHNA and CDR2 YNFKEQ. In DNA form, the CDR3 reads TGTGCCAGCAGCCAACACCGCCTGGGGCCTAGCACAGATACGCAGTATTTT. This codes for CASSQHRLGPSTDTQYF.

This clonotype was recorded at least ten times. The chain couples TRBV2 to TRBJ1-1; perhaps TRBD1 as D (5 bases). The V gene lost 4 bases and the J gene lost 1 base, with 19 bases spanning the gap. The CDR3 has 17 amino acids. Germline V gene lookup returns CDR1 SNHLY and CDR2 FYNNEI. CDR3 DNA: TGTGCCAGCAGTGTCTCAAGGGGCCACCACGAGAACACTGAAGCTTTCTTT. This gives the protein CASSVSRGHHENTEAFF.

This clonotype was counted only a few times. The CDR3 here is CASRDNTGELFF. The CDR3 DNA follows: TGTGCCAGCAGGGACAACACCGGGGAGCTGTTTTTT. V gene TRBV6-5 combines with J gene TRBJ2-2; no definite D call. The CDR3 spans 12 residues. Deletions cut 6 bases from V and 2 bases from J, with 4 bases between. The V gene's germline CDR1 is MNHEY and CDR2 SVGAGI.

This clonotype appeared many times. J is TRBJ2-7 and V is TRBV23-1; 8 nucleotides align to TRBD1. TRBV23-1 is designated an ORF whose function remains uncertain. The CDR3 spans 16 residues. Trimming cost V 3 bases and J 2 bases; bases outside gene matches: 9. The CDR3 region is CASSHPDRGSPYEQYF. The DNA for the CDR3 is TGCGCCAGCAGTCACCCCGACAGGGGATCCCCCTACGAGCAGTACTTC.

The CDR3 protein is CAWSVALAGGHEQYF. CDR3 sequence (DNA): TGTGCCTGGAGTGTAGCGCTTGCGGGGGGTCACGAGCAGTACTTC. The chain carries TRBV30 and TRBJ2-7, with 8 bases fitting TRBD2. Germline V gives CDR1 GTSNPN, CDR2 SVGIG (reference sequence). The ends lost 0 bases at V and 5 bases at J; junction bases unmatched: 9. CDR3 length: 15 residues.

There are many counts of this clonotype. CDR3 nucleotides: TGCAGTGCTAGAGTATCGCGGGGCACAGATACGCAGTATTTT. This codes for CSARVSRGTDTQYF. V and J are TRBV20-1 and TRBJ2-3; perhaps TRBD2 as D (5 bases). The CDR3 runs to 14 residues. Germline V gene sequence: CDR1 DFQATT, CDR2 SNEGSKA (reference sequence). V shed 1 base and J shed 1 base, with 9 bases lying between them.

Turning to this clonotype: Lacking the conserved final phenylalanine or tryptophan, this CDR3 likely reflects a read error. The CDR3 DNA is TGTGCCAGCAGTCTAAATTCGGGCACTGAAGCTTTCCTT. Protein sequence: CASSLNSGTEAFL. The V and J genes are TRBV6-5 and TRBJ1-1; D unresolved. Germline-derived CDR1 and CDR2 are MNHEY and SVGAGI. CDR3 length: 13 amino acids. V lost 5 bases and J 4 bases, leaving 11 bases between the germline ends.

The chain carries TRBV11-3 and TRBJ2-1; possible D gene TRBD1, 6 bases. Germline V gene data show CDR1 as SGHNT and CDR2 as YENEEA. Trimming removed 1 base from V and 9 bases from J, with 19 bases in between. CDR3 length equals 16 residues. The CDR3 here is CASSLVRGLSMSEQFF. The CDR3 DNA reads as TGTGCCAGCAGCTTAGTGAGGGGGTTGTCTATGTCTGAGCAGTTCTTC.

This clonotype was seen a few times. The CDR3 DNA reads TGTGCCAGCAGCTCACTCGGGACCGGGTTTGAAGCTTTCTTT. It encodes CASSSLGTGFEAFF. The rearrangement links TRBV5-4 to TRBJ1-1; TRBD1 is a possible D gene (5 bases). Germline CDR1 and CDR2: SGHNT and YYREEE (reference sequence). This CDR3 is built from 14 residues. V shed 3 bases and J shed 7 bases, with 16 bases lying between them.

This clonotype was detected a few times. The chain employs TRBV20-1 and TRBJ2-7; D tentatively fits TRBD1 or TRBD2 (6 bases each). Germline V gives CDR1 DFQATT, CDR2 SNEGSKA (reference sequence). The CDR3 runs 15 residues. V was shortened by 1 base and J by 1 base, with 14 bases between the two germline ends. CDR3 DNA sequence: TGCAGTGCTAGAGTCCCGGGGGCCCTTTCCTACGAGCAGTACTTC. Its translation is CSARVPGALSYEQYF.

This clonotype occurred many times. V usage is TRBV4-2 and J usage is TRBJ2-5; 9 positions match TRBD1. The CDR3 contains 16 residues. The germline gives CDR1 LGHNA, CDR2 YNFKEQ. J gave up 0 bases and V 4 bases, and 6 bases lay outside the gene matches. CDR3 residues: CASSRFRQGDQETQYF. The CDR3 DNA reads TGTGCCAGCAGCCGTTTCCGACAGGGGGACCAAGAGACCCAGTACTTC.

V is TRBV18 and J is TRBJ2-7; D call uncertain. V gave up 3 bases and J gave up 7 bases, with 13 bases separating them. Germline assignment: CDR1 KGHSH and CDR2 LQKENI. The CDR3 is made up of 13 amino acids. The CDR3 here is CASSPSWSLEQYF. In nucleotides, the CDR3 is TGTGCCAGCTCACCTAGCTGGAGTCTTGAGCAGTACTTC.